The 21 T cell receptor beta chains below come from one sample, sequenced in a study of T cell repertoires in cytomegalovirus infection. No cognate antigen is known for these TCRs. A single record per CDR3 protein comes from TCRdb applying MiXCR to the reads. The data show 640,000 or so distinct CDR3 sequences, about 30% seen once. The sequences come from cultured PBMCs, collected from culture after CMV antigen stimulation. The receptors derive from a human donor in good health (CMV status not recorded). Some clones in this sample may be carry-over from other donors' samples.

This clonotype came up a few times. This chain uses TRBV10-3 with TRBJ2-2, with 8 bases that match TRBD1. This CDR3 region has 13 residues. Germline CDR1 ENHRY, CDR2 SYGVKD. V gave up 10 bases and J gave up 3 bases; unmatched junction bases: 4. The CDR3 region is CATKGQDTGELFF. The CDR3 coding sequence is TGTGCCACAAAGGGACAGGACACCGGGGAGCTGTTTTTT.

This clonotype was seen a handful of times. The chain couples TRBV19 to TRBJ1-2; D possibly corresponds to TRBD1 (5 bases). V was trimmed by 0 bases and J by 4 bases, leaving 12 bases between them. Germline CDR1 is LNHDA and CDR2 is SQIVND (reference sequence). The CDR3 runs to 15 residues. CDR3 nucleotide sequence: TGTGCCAGTAGTATAGACCCGGGGCGGAGCTATGGCTACACCTTC. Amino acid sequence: CASSIDPGRSYGYTF.

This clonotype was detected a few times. The CDR3, as DNA: TGTGCCAGCAGCTCCTACCCGGGACAGGGGGGCAATGAGCAGTTCTTC. The encoded protein is CASSSYPGQGGNEQFF. The V gene is TRBV7-8, the J gene TRBJ2-1, with 11 bases identical to TRBD1. V shed 4 bases and J 6 bases; nucleotides not matched to a gene: 8. The CDR3 is made up of 16 amino acids. CDR1 is SGHVS, CDR2 FQNEAQ, per germline.

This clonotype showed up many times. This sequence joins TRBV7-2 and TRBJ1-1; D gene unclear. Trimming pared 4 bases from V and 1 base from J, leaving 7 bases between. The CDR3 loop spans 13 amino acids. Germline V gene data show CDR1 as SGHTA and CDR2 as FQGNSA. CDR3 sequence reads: CASSSGPNTEAFF. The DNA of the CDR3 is TGTGCCAGCAGCTCCGGGCCGAACACTGAAGCTTTCTTT.

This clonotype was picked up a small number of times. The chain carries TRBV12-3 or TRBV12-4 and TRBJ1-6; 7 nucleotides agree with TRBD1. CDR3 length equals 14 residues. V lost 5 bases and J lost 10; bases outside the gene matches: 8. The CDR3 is CASSNGQAGSPLHF. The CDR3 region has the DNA TGTGCCAGCAGTAACGGACAGGCCGGGTCACCCCTCCACTTT.

CDR3 bases: TGTGCCAGCAGCCGGGAGAGACCCGCCGAGCAGTACTTC. It is translated as CASSRERPAEQYF. The V gene is TRBV5-5, the J gene TRBJ2-7; D perhaps matches TRBD2 (6 bases). V was shortened by 4 bases and J by 6 bases, with 14 bases between the two germline ends. The CDR3 length is 13 residues. Looked up from germline, CDR1 is SGHKS and CDR2 is YYEKEE (reference sequence).

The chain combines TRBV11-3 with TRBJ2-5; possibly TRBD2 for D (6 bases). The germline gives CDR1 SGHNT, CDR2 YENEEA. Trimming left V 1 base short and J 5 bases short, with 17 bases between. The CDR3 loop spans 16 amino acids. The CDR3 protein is CASSLALSGDQETQYF. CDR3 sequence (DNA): TGTGCCAGCAGCTTAGCCCTCTCGGGAGATCAGGAGACCCAGTACTTC.

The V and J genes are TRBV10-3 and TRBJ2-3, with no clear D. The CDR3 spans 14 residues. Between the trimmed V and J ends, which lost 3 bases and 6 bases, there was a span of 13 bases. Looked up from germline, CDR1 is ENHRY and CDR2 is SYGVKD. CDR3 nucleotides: TGTGCCATCAGTGACGGCAGGCACGGCGATACGCAGTATTTT. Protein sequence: CAISDGRHGDTQYF.

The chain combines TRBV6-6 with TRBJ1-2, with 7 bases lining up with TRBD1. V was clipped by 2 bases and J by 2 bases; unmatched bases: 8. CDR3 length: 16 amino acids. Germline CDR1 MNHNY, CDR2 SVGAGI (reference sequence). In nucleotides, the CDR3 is TGTGCCAGCAGTTACAAGGGCAGGGGGGAAAACTATGGCTACACCTTC. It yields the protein CASSYKGRGENYGYTF.

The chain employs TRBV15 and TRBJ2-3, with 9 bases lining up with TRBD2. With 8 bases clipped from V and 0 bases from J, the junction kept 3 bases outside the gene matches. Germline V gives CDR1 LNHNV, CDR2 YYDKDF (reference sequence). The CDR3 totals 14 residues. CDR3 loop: CATRLAASTDTQYF. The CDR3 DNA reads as TGTGCCACCCGACTAGCGGCCAGCACAGATACGCAGTATTTT.

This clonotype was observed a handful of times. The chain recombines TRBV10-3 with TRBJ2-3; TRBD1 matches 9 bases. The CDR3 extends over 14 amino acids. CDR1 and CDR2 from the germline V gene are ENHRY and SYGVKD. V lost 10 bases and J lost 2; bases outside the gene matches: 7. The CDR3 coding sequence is TGTGCCACCGTCGGACAGGGGAACACAGATACGCAGTATTTT. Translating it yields CATVGQGNTDTQYF.

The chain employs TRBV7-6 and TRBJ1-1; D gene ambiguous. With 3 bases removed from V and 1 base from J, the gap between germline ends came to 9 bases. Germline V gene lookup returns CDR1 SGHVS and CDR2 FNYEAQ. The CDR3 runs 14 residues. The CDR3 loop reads CASSLFQSNTEAFF. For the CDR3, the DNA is TGTGCCAGCAGCTTGTTCCAATCGAACACTGAAGCTTTCTTT.

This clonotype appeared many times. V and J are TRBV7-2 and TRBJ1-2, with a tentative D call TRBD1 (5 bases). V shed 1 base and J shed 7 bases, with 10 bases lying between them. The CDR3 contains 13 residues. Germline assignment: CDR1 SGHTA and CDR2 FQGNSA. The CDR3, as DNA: TGTGCCAGCAGCTTAGGGGGGGGAGCTGGCTACACCTTC. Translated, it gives CASSLGGGAGYTF. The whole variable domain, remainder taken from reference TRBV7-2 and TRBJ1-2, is GAGVSQSPSNKVTEKGKDVELRCDPISGHTALYWYRQSLGQGLEFLIYFQGNSAPDKSGLPSDRFSAERTGGSVSTLTIQRTQQEDSAVYLCASSLGGGAGYTFGSGTRLTVV.

CDR3 loop: CASSPGLINEQFF. The CDR3 nucleotides read TGTGCCAGCAGTCCTGGACTCATTAATGAGCAGTTCTTC. The chain couples TRBV12-3 or TRBV12-4 to TRBJ2-1, with a possible D match to TRBD2 (5 bases). Trimming removed 5 bases at V and 7 bases at J, with 12 bases between. The CDR3 spans 13 residues.

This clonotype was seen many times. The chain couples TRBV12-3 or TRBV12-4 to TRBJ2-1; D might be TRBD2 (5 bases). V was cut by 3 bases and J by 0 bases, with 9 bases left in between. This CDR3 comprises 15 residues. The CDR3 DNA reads TGTGCCAGCAGTTTTGTCCTAGCCTCCTACAATGAGCAGTTCTTC. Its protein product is CASSFVLASYNEQFF.

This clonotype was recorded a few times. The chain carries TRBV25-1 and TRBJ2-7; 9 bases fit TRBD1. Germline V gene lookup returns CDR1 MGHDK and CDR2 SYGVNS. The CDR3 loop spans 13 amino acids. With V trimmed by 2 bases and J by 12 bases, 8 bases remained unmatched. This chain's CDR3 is CASSEPGQGVGYF. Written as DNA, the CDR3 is TGTGCCAGCAGTGAACCGGGACAGGGAGTAGGGTACTTC.

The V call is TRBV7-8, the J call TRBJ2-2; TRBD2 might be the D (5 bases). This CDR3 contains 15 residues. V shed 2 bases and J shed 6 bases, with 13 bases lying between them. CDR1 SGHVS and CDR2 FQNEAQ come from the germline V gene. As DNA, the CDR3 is TGTGCCAGCAGCTTAACGGTGCCGAGGGCCGGGGAGCTGTTTTTT. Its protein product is CASSLTVPRAGELFF.

The CDR3 sequence is CASSENPWNTEAFF. CDR3 in DNA: TGTGCCAGCAGTGAAAACCCATGGAACACTGAAGCTTTCTTT. The chain links TRBV6-1 to TRBJ1-1; D gene ambiguous. Trimming took 2 bases from V and 1 from J, leaving 8 bases between them. Per the germline V gene, CDR1 is MNHNS and CDR2 is SASEGT. The CDR3 covers 14 residues.

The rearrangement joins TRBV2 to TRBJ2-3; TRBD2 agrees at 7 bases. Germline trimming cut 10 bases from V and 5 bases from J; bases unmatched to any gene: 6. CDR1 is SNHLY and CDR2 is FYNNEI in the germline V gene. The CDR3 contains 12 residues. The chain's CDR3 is CAIRSGVDTQYF. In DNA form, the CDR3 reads TGTGCCATCCGGAGCGGGGTAGATACGCAGTATTTT.

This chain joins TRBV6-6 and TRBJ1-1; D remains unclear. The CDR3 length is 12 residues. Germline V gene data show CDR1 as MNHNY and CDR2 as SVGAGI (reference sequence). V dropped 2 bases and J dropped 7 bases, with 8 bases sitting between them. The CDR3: CASSYGKGEAFF. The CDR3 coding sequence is TGTGCCAGCAGTTACGGTAAAGGTGAAGCTTTCTTT.

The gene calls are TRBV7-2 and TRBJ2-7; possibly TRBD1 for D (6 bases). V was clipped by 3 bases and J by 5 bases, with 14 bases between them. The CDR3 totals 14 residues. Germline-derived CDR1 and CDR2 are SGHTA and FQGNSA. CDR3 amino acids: CASSFQGSRDEQYF. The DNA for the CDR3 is TGTGCCAGCAGCTTCCAGGGGAGCCGGGACGAGCAGTACTTC.